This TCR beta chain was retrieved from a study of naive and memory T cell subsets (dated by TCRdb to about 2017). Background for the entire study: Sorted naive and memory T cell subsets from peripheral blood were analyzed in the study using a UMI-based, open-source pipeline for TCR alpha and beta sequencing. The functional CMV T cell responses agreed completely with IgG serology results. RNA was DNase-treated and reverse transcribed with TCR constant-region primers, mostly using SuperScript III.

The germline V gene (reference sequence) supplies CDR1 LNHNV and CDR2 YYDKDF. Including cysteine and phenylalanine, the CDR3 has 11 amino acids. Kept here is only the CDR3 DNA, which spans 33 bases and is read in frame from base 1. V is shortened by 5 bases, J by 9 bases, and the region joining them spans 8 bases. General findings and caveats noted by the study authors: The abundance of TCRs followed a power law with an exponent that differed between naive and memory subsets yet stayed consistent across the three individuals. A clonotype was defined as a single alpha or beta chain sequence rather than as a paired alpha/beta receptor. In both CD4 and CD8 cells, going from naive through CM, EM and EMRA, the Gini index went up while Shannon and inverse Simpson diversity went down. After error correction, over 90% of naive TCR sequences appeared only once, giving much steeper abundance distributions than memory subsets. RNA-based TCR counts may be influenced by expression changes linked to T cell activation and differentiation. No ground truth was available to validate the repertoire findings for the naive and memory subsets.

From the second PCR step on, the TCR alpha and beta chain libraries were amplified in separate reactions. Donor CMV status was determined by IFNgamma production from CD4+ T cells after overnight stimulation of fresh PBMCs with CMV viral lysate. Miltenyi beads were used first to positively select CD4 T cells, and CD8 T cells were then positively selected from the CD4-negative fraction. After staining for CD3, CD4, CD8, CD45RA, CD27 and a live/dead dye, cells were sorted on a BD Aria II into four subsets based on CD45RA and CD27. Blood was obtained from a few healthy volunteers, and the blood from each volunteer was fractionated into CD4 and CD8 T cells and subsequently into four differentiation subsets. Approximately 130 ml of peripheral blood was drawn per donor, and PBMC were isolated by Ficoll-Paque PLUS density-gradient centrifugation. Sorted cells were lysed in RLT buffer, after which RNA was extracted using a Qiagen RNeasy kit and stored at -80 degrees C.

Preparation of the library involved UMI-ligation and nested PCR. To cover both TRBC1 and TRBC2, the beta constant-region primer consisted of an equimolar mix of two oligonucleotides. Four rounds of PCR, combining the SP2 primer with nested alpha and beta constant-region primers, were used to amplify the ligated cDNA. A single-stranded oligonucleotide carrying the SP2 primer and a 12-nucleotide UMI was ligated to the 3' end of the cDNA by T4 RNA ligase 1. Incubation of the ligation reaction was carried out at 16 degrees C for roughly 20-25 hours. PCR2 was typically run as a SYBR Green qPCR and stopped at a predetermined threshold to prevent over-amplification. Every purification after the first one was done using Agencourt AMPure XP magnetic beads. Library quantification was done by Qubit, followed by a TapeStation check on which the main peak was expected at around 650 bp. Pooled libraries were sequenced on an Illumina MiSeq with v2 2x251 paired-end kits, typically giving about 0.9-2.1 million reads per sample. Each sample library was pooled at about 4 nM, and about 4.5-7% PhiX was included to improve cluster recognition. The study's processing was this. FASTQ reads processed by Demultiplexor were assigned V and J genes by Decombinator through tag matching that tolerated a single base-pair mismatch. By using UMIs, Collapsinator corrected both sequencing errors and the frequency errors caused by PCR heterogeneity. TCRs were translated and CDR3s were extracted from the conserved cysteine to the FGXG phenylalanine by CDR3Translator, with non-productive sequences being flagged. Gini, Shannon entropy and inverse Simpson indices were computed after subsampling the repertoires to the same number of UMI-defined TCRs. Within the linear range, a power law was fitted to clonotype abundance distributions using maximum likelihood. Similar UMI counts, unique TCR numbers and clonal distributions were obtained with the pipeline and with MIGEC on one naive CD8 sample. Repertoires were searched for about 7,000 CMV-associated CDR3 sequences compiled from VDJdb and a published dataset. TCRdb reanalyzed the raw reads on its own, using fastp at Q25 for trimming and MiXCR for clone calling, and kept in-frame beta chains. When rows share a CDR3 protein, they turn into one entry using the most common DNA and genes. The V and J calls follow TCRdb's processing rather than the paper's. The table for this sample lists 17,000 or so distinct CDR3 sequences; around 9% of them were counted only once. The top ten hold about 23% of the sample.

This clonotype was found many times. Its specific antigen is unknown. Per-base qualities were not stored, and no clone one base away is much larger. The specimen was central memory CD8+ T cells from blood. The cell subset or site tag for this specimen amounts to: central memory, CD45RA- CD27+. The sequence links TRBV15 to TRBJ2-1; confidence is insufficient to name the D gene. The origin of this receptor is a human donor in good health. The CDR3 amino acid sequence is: CATSGNTEQFF. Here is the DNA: TGTGCCACCAGCGGGAATACTGAGCAGTTCTTC. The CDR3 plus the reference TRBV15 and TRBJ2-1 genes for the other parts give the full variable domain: DAMVIQNPRYQVTQFGKPVTLSCSQTLNHNVMYWYQQKSSQAPKLLFHYYDKDFNNEADTPDNFQSRRPNTSFCFLDIRSPGLGDTAMYLCATSGNTEQFFGPGTRLTVL.